This entry lists 18 T cell receptor beta chains sequenced from one sample in a study of T cell repertoires in cytomegalovirus infection. TCRdb re-analysed the reads in MiXCR, keeping a single row per CDR3 protein. Of approximately 500,000 distinct CDR3 sequences listed, about 26% are singletons. The specimen was PBMCs. The receptors derive from a human donor in good health (CMV status not recorded). Some clones in this sample may be carry-over from other donors' samples.

This clonotype showed up many times. The chain combines TRBV28 with TRBJ1-6; D may be TRBD1 (5 bases). Germline V lookup: CDR1 MDHEN, CDR2 SYDVKM. Trimming removed 6 bases at V and 0 bases at J, with 9 bases between. This CDR3 is built from 15 residues. DNA for the CDR3: TGTGCCAGCAGCTCGGGGGTCTCCTATAATTCACCCCTCCACTTT. Residues: CASSSGVSYNSPLHF.

This clonotype was seen only a few times. The chain carries TRBV6-5 and TRBJ1-1; D is possibly TRBD1 (5 bases). Germline CDR1 MNHEY, CDR2 SVGAGI. The CDR3 spans 16 residues. The germline V and J ends were trimmed by 0 bases and 7 bases, with 18 bases remaining between them. The CDR3 sequence is CASSYSGGTLRFEAFF. Here the CDR3 DNA reads TGTGCCAGCAGTTACTCGGGGGGGACGCTTAGGTTTGAAGCTTTCTTT.

The chain combines TRBV5-5 with TRBJ2-4; D remains ambiguous. Deletions cut 5 bases from V and 7 bases from J, with 10 bases between. CDR1 and CDR2 from the germline V gene are SGHKS and YYEKEE (reference sequence). This CDR3 is built from 12 residues. The CDR3 nucleotides read TGTGCCAGCAGTCCGGGTTCTAACATTCAGTACTTC. Residues: CASSPGSNIQYF.

This CDR3 is CSARPQGYGNTIYF. Here the CDR3 DNA reads TGCAGTGCTCGACCCCAGGGCTATGGAAACACCATATATTTT. The chain links TRBV20-1 to TRBJ1-3; D perhaps matches TRBD1 (5 bases). Trimming took off 5 bases at V and 3 bases at J, with 14 bases between the two ends. The CDR3 extends over 14 amino acids. Germline loops: CDR1 DFQATT, CDR2 SNEGSKA (reference sequence).

The chain employs TRBV11-2 and TRBJ2-7, with D possibly matching TRBD1 (6 bases). V shed 0 bases and J shed 3 bases, with 15 bases lying between them. In germline, CDR1 is SGHAT, CDR2 FQNNGV. There are 16 residues in the CDR3. This CDR3 is CASSLDQGGARYEQYF. DNA of the CDR3: TGTGCCAGCAGCTTAGATCAAGGGGGAGCACGCTACGAGCAGTACTTC.

The count of this clonotype is one. This clone may be a read error of a much larger clone one base away. This chain connects TRBV11-2 to TRBJ2-1, with 10 bases that match TRBD2. This CDR3 comprises 17 residues. Per the germline V gene, CDR1 is SGHAT and CDR2 is FQNNGV. Trimming at V came to 6 bases and at J to 1 base, leaving 9 bases not matched to a gene. The CDR3 here is CASRQSSGGHSYNEQFF. The CDR3 DNA follows: TGTGCCAGCAGGCAATCTAGCGGGGGTCATTCCTACAATGAGCAGTTCTTC.

This clonotype turned up a few times. The rearrangement links TRBV7-9 to TRBJ2-5, with a weak D call TRBD2 (6 bases). This CDR3 is 15 amino acids long. Per the germline V gene, CDR1 is SEHNR and CDR2 is FQNEAQ (reference sequence). V lost 2 bases, J lost 2 bases, and 12 bases lay in between. CDR3 nucleotides: TGTGCCAGCAGCTTATCTGTGACTAGACAAGAGACCCAGTACTTC. This gives the protein CASSLSVTRQETQYF. Together with reference TRBV7-9 and TRBJ2-5, the CDR3 gives the full variable domain: DTGVSQNPRHKITKRGQNVTFRCDPISEHNRLYWYRQTLGQGPEFLTYFQNEAQLEKSRLLSDRFSAERPKGSFSTLEIQRTEQGDSAMYLCASSLSVTRQETQYFGPGTRLLVL.

In its sample, this clonotype was seen a few times. This sequence joins TRBV6-2 or TRBV6-3 and TRBJ2-5; TRBD2 aligns across 9 bases. The CDR3 consists of 15 residues. Trimming cost V 4 bases and J 5 bases; bases outside gene matches: 8. The germline V gene encodes CDR1 MNHEY and CDR2 SVGEGT. CDR3 coding DNA: TGTGCCAGCAGTTCCAGGCGGGAGGGCCGTGAGACCCAGTACTTC. Protein: CASSSRREGRETQYF.

The chain joins TRBV12-5 to TRBJ1-2, with D maybe TRBD1 (6 bases). V was pared by 3 bases and J by 8 bases, with 13 bases between. The CDR3 runs 13 residues. The germline gives CDR1 LGHNT, CDR2 FRNRAP. The CDR3 here is CASGFQGMGGYTF. The CDR3 region has the DNA TGTGCTAGTGGTTTCCAGGGGATGGGGGGCTACACCTTC.

This chain connects TRBV27 to TRBJ2-1; D not certain. CDR1 MNHEY and CDR2 SMNVEV come from the germline V gene (reference sequence). This CDR3 is built from 11 residues. Trimming left V 4 bases short and J 8 bases short, with 6 bases between. The chain's CDR3 is CASSSYYEQFF. CDR3 nucleotides: TGTGCCAGCAGTTCGTACTATGAGCAGTTCTTC.

V is TRBV4-3 and J is TRBJ1-2; 10 nucleotides line up with TRBD1. The CDR3 totals 15 residues. V was clipped by 1 base and J by 2 bases; unmatched bases: 1. Germline CDR1 reads LGHNA; CDR2 reads YSLEER. CDR3 in amino acids: CASSQGTGGNYGYTF. The CDR3 DNA follows: TGCGCCAGCAGCCAAGGGACAGGGGGGAACTATGGCTACACCTTC.

This clonotype appeared a few times. The chain uses TRBV6-5 and TRBJ2-7; D uncertain. CDR1 and CDR2 from the germline V gene are MNHEY and SVGAGI. The CDR3 is 16 residues long. V was cut by 0 bases and J by 5 bases, with 17 bases left in between. The CDR3 nucleotides read TGTGCCAGCAGTTACTCGATATTGGGCCGCCTCGACGAGCAGTACGTC. It encodes CASSYSILGRLDEQYV.

The V call is TRBV11-2, the J call TRBJ1-1; TRBD1 might be the D (6 bases). The ends were cut back, 6 bases at V and 3 bases at J, with 17 bases in the middle. CDR3 length equals 15 residues. Germline values: CDR1 SGHAT, CDR2 FQNNGV. The CDR3 DNA follows: TGTGCCAGCAGTGTCCAAGGGGGTGTGCACACTGAAGCTTTCTTT. Its protein is CASSVQGGVHTEAFF.

Only a few counts were recorded for this clonotype. The V gene is TRBV20-1, the J gene TRBJ1-1; TRBD1 aligns across 9 bases. Germline V gene sequence: CDR1 DFQATT, CDR2 SNEGSKA (reference sequence). V shed 3 bases, J shed 8 bases, and the junction held 10 bases outside the gene matches. The CDR3 has 14 amino acids. The CDR3 region has the DNA TGCAGTGCTAGTCCGGGACAGGGAAGACGGGAAGCTTTCTTT. Its translation: CSASPGQGRREAFF.

This clonotype was detected only a few times. The chain uses TRBV27 and TRBJ2-7; 7 bases are a match to TRBD2. The trim removed 7 bases at V and 5 bases at J, leaving 20 bases unmatched. The CDR3 sequence is 17 residues long. Germline V lookup: CDR1 MNHEY, CDR2 SMNVEV (reference sequence). CDR3 coding DNA: TGTGCCAGCACCGGGGGGACTGGGATGGCCCGCAAGGACGAGCAGTACGTC. It specifies CASTGGTGMARKDEQYV.

This clonotype was observed a handful of times. CDR3 coding DNA: TGTGCCAGTAGTAGGTTTGTCACGAACACCGGGGAGCTGTTTTTT. Protein: CASSRFVTNTGELFF. This sequence joins TRBV19 and TRBJ2-2, with no clear D. Trimming took off 4 bases at V and 0 bases at J, with 9 bases between the two ends. This CDR3 region has 15 residues. Germline-derived CDR1 and CDR2 are LNHDA and SQIVND (reference sequence).

The chain links TRBV5-4 to TRBJ2-2, with D hard to call. Germline V gene sequence: CDR1 SGHNT, CDR2 YYREEE (reference sequence). The CDR3 loop spans 16 amino acids. Trimming stripped 0 bases from V and 6 bases from J, with 15 bases between. The CDR3 bases are TGTGCCAGCAGCTTGGATCCTGGGCCGTTCTCCGGGGAGCTGTTTTTT. Its translation is CASSLDPGPFSGELFF.

V is TRBV4-2 and J is TRBJ2-1; 8 bases match TRBD2. CDR1 is LGHNA, CDR2 YNFKEQ, per germline. V lost 3 bases, J lost 1 base, and 8 bases stayed unmatched. There are 17 residues in the CDR3. The CDR3 sequence is CASSQGDQRESYNEQFF. The CDR3 DNA follows: TGTGCCAGCAGCCAGGGAGACCAGCGGGAGTCCTACAATGAGCAGTTCTTC.